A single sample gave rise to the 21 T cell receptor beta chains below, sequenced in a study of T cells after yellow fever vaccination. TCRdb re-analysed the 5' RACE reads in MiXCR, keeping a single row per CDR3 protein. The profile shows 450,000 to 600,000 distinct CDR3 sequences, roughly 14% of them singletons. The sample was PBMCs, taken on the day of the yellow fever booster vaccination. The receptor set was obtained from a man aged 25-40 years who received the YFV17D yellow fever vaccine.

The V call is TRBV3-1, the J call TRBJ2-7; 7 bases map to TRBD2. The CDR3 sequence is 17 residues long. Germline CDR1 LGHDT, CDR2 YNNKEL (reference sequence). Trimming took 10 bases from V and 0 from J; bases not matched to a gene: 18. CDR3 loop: CATTPSPGRESSYEQYF. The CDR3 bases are TGTGCCACCACCCCGTCACCTGGGCGGGAGTCCTCCTACGAGCAGTACTTC.

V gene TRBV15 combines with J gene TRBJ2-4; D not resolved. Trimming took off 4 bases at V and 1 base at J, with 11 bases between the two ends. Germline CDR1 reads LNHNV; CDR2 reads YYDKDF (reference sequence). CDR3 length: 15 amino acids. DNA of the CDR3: TGTGCCACCAGCACCCCCAATTGGGCCAAAAACATTCAGTACTTC. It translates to CATSTPNWAKNIQYF.

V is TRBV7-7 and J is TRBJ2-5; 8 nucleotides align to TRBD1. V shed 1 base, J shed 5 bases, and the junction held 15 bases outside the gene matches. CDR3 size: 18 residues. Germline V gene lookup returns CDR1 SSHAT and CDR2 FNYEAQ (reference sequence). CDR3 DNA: TGTGCCAGCAGCTTAGACTACTCGGACAGGGCTCTGGGGGAGACCCAGTACTTC. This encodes CASSLDYSDRALGETQYF.

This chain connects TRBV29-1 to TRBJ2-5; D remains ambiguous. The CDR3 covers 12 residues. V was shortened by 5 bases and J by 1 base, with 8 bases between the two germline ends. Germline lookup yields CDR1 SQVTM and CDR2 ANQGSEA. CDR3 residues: CSVMAPQETQYF. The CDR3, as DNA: TGCAGCGTTATGGCCCCCCAAGAGACCCAGTACTTC.

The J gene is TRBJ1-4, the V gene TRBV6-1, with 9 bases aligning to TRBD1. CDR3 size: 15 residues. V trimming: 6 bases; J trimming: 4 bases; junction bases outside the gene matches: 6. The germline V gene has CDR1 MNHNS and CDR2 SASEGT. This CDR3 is CASRDRGTSNEKLFF. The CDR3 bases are TGTGCCAGCAGGGACAGGGGAACGAGTAATGAAAAACTGTTTTTT.

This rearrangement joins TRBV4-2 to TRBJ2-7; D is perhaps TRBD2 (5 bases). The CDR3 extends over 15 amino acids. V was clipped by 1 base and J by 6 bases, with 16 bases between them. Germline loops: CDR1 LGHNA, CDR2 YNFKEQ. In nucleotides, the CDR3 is TGTGCCAGCAGCCAAGTAATTAGAACCGGAGGCGAGCAGTACTTC. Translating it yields CASSQVIRTGGEQYF.

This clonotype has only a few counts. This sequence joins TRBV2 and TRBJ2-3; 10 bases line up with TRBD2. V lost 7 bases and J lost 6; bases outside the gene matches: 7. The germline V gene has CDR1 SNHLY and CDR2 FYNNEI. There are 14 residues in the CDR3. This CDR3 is CASNLLAGFDTQYF. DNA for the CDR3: TGTGCCAGCAATTTACTAGCGGGATTTGATACGCAGTATTTT.

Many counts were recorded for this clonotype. Here the CDR3 reads CSARDLWVDTQYF. CDR3 sequence (DNA): TGCAGTGCTAGAGATCTTTGGGTAGATACGCAGTATTTT. This chain joins TRBV20-1 and TRBJ2-3; D ambiguous. The CDR3 consists of 13 residues. From germline, CDR1 is DFQATT and CDR2 SNEGSKA (reference sequence). V was pared by 0 bases and J by 5 bases, with 9 bases between.

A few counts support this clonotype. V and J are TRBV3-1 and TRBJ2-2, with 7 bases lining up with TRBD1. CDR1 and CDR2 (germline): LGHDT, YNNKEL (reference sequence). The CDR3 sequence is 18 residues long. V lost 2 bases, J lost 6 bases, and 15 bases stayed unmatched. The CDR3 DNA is TGTGCCAGCAGCCAATCCCCGAGACAGGGCCGTATTTCCGGGGAGCTGTTTTTT. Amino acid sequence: CASSQSPRQGRISGELFF.

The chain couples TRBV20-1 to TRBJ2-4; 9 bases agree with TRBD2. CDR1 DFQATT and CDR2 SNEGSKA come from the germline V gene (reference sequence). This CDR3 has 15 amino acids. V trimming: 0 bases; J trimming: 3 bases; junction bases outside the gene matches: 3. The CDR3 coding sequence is TGCAGTGCTAGAGATGGGACTAGCAGCAAAAACATTCAGTACTTC. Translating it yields CSARDGTSSKNIQYF.

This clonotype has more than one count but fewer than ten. The DNA for the CDR3 is TGTGCCAGTAGTACAGGGAGTCCTGAAGCTTTCTTT. Its translation is CASSTGSPEAFF. The chain employs TRBV19 and TRBJ1-1, with D possibly TRBD1 on 5 matching bases. V shed 4 bases and J shed 6 bases, with 9 bases lying between them. The germline V gene has CDR1 LNHDA and CDR2 SQIVND (reference sequence). The CDR3 sequence is 12 residues long.

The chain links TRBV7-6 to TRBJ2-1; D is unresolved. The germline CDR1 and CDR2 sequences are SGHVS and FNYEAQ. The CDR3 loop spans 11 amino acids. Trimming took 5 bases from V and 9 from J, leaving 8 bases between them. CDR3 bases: TGTGCCAGCAGCCAGACCCGTGAGCAGTTCTTC. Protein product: CASSQTREQFF.

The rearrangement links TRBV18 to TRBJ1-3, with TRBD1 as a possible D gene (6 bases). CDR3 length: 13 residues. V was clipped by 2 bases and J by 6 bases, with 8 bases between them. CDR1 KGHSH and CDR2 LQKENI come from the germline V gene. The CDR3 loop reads CASSPSGENTIYF. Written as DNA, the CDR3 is TGTGCCAGCTCACCATCAGGGGAAAACACCATATATTTT.

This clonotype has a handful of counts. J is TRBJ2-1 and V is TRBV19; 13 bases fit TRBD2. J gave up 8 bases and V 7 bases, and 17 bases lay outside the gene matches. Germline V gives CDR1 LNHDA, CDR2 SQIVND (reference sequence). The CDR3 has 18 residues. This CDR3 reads CASTPAPLAGGPRDEQFF. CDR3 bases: TGTGCCAGTACCCCAGCCCCACTAGCGGGAGGGCCCAGGGATGAGCAGTTCTTC.

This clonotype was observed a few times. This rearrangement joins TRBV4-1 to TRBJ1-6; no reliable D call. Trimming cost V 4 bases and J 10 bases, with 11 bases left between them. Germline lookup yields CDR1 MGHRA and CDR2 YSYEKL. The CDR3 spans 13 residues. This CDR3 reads CASSPEPGSPLHF. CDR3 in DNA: TGCGCCAGCAGCCCGGAGCCCGGCTCACCCCTCCACTTT.

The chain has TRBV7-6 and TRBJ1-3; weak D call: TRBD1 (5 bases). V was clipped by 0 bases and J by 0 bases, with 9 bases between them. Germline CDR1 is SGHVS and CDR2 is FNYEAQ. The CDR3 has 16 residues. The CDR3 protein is CASSLADIASGNTIYF. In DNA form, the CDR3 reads TGTGCCAGCAGCTTAGCGGACATTGCCTCTGGAAACACCATATATTTT.

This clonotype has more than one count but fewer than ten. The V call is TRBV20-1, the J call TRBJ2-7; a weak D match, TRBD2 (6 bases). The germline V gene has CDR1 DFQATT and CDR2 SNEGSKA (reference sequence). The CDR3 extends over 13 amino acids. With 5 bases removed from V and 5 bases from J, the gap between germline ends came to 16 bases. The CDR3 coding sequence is TGCAGTGCTCTCCCGGGCGGGACTCACGAGCAGTACTTC. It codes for CSALPGGTHEQYF.

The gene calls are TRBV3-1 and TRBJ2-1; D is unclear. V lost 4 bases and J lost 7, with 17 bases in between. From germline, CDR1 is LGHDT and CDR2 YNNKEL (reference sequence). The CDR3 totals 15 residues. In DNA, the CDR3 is TGTGCCAGCAGCCCCGGTCTCGCCCGCGAAAATGAGCAGTTCTTC. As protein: CASSPGLARENEQFF.

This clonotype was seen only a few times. In nucleotides, the CDR3 is TGTGCCAGCAGTTTAGACCGGGACGGCAAGCAGTTCTTC. Translated: CASSLDRDGKQFF. V is TRBV27 and J is TRBJ2-1; the D call may be TRBD1 or TRBD2 (5 bases each). This CDR3 contains 13 residues. V lost 2 bases to trimming and J lost 11 bases, with 13 bases between them. CDR1 is MNHEY and CDR2 is SMNVEV in the germline V gene (reference sequence).

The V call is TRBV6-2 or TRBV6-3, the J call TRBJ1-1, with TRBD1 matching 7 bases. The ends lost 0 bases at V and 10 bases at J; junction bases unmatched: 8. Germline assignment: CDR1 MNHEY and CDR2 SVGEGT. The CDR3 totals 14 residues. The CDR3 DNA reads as TGTGCCAGCAGTTACTCGTATGACAGGGCAGGAGCTTTCTTT. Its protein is CASSYSYDRAGAFF.

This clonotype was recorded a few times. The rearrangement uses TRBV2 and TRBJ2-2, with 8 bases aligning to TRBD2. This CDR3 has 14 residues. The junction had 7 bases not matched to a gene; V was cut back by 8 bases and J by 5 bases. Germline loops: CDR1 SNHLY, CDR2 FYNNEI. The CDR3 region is CASVGLVRTGELFF. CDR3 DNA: TGTGCCAGCGTGGGACTAGTTCGTACCGGGGAGCTGTTTTTT.